Following are 21 T cell receptor beta chains from one sample sequenced in a study of monozygotic twins with inflammatory bowel disease. TCRdb reworked the 5' RACE reads into one entry per CDR3 protein, no DNA. The sample table sets out 85,000 to 110,000 distinct CDR3 sequences. The sequenced material came from blood. The receptors shown here come from a human donor with ulcerative colitis or Crohn's disease, or a healthy co-twin of an affected twin (not recorded which).

The chain has TRBV29-1 and TRBJ2-7; the D call from TCRdb, TRBD1, cannot be confirmed without DNA. Germline-derived CDR1 and CDR2 are SQVTM and ANQGSEA. The CDR3 has 13 residues. The CDR3 region is CSATGTGIDEQYF.

The chain links TRBV28 to TRBJ1-5; TCRdb designates TRBD1, a call that cannot be tested without DNA. The germline CDR1 and CDR2 sequences are MDHEN and SYDVKM. The CDR3 has 17 residues. This CDR3 is CASSSGVRVYSNQPQHF.

The CDR3 sequence is CASSLYLAGGNEQFF. This chain links TRBV27 with TRBJ2-1; with no DNA, the TCRdb D assignment of TRBD2 cannot be verified. The CDR3 runs 15 residues. Germline CDR1 is MNHEY and CDR2 is SMNVEV (reference sequence).

The chain joins TRBV29-1 to TRBJ1-5. The CDR3 runs to 13 residues. CDR1 and CDR2 from the germline V gene are SQVTM and ANQGSEA. The CDR3 loop is CSVADGSNQPQHF.

The V gene is TRBV19, the J gene TRBJ2-7. CDR1 is LNHDA and CDR2 is SQIVND in the germline V gene (reference sequence). The CDR3 totals 13 residues. The CDR3 sequence: CASSVYYNYEQYF. The whole variable domain, filled in from reference TRBV19 and TRBJ2-7, reads DGGITQSPKYLFRKEGQNVTLSCEQNLNHDAMYWYRQDPGQGLRLIYYSQIVNDFQKGDIAEGYSVSREKKESFPLTVTSAQKNPTAFYLCASSVYYNYEQYFGPGTRLTVT.

The chain recombines TRBV18 with TRBJ2-6; no DNA is available, so the TRBD1 call from TCRdb remains unchecked. The CDR3 consists of 20 residues. In germline, CDR1 is KGHSH, CDR2 LQKENI. This chain's CDR3 is CASSHWDSLLRRSGANVLTF.

This rearrangement joins TRBV28 to TRBJ1-1; TCRdb proposes TRBD1, but this gene call is untestable without DNA. The germline V gene encodes CDR1 MDHEN and CDR2 SYDVKM. CDR3 size: 13 residues. The CDR3 sequence: CASSFGGRREAFF.

This chain joins TRBV19 and TRBJ2-1; TCRdb's D call, TRBD2, is unchecked because there is no DNA. The CDR3 is 15 residues long. Germline lookup yields CDR1 LNHDA and CDR2 SQIVND (reference sequence). The CDR3 region is CASSPSSGRRYEQFF.

The V call is TRBV6-5, the J call TRBJ1-1. This CDR3 has 12 residues. Germline CDR1 MNHEY, CDR2 SVGAGI. CDR3 in amino acids: CASKDRNTEAFF.

The CDR3 loop is CASAQGVGYEQYF. The chain links TRBV5-6 to TRBJ2-7; TCRdb lists TRBD1, though no DNA is available to test this call. The CDR3 runs 13 residues. In germline, CDR1 is SGHDT, CDR2 YYEEEE. Combining the CDR3 with reference TRBV5-6 and TRBJ2-7 gives the whole variable domain DAGVTQSPTHLIKTRGQQVTLRCSPKSGHDTVSWYQQALGQGPQFIFQYYEEEERQRGNFPDRFSGHQFPNYSSELNVNALLLGDSALYLCASAQGVGYEQYFGPGTRLTVT.

The V call is TRBV3-1, the J call TRBJ1-4; absent DNA, TCRdb's TRBD1 call cannot be checked. The CDR3 has 15 residues. Germline V gene data show CDR1 as LGHDT and CDR2 as YNNKEL (reference sequence). CDR3 sequence reads: CASSDTGTRNEKLFF.

The chain employs TRBV20-1 and TRBJ2-1; TCRdb designates TRBD1, a call that cannot be tested without DNA. CDR3 length: 13 residues. Per the germline V gene, CDR1 is DFQATT and CDR2 is SNEGSKA (reference sequence). The CDR3: CSARLGHNNEQFF.

The chain joins TRBV6-1 to TRBJ1-5. Germline CDR1 MNHNS, CDR2 SASEGT. The CDR3 is 13 amino acids. CDR3: CASSDTLGQPQHF.

The V and J genes are TRBV27 and TRBJ2-5; there is no DNA to check the TCRdb D call of TRBD2. The CDR3 totals 15 residues. The germline V gene has CDR1 MNHEY and CDR2 SMNVEV (reference sequence). CDR3 loop: CASSLIQSGSETQYF.

The chain couples TRBV7-2 to TRBJ2-1; the TCRdb D gene call, TRBD2, has no DNA to confirm it. Germline assignment: CDR1 SGHTA and CDR2 FQGNSA. CDR3 length: 14 residues. The CDR3 loop reads CALRASGVDNEQFF. The full variable domain, its missing parts supplied by reference TRBV7-2 and TRBJ2-1, is GAGVSQSPSNKVTEKGKDVELRCDPISGHTALYWYRQSLGQGLEFLIYFQGNSAPDKSGLPSDRFSAERTGGSVSTLTIQRTQQEDSAVYLCALRASGVDNEQFFGPGTRLTVL.

The rearrangement links TRBV29-1 to TRBJ2-7; there is no DNA to check the TCRdb D call of TRBD1. This CDR3 is 13 amino acids long. CDR1 and CDR2 (germline): SQVTM, ANQGSEA. CDR3 protein: CSVGGTGGPEQYF.

V is TRBV6-1 and J is TRBJ2-7; TCRdb outputs TRBD1, but without DNA this stays unchecked. This CDR3 is built from 13 residues. Germline V gene data show CDR1 as MNHNS and CDR2 as SASEGT. CDR3 loop: CASSQTGGDEQYF.

The gene calls are TRBV4-2 and TRBJ1-1; TCRdb's D gene call, TRBD1, goes unchecked for lack of DNA. In germline, CDR1 is LGHNA, CDR2 YNFKEQ. This CDR3 has 16 amino acids. The CDR3 here is CASSQLTGGLNTEAFF.

The V and J genes are TRBV28 and TRBJ1-3; TCRdb proposes TRBD1, but this gene call is untestable without DNA. CDR3 length: 15 residues. Germline values: CDR1 MDHEN, CDR2 SYDVKM. The CDR3: CASSYPPASGNTIYF.

This chain joins TRBV20-1 and TRBJ2-7; TCRdb's D gene call, TRBD2, goes unchecked for lack of DNA. This CDR3 comprises 17 residues. CDR1 and CDR2 (germline): DFQATT, SNEGSKA (reference sequence). CDR3 region: CSAPTETSGRLWGEQYF.

The V call is TRBV20-1, the J call TRBJ2-1. From germline, CDR1 is DFQATT and CDR2 SNEGSKA (reference sequence). This CDR3 is 15 amino acids long. The CDR3 sequence is CSARDRGTPYNEQFF.